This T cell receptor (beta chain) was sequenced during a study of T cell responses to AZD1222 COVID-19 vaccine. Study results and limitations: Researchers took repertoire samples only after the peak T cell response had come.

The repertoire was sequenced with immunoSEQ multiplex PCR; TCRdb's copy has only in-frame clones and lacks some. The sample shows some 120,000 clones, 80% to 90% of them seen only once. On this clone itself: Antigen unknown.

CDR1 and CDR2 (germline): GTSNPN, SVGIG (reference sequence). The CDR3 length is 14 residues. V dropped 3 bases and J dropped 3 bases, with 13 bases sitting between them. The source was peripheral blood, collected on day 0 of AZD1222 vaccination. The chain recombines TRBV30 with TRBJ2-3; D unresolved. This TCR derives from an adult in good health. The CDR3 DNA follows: TGTGCCTGGAGAGACGCAATTCAGACAGATACGCAGTATTTT. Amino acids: CAWRDAIQTDTQYF.